Listed below are T cell receptor beta chains from one sample, sequenced in a study of T cell responses to AZD1222 COVID-19 vaccine. Clones were read by immunoSEQ multiplex PCR, and TCRdb kept only the in-frame ones, dropping some. The data show more than 150,000 clones, 94% seen once. Sequenced here: peripheral blood, sampled on day 0 of AZD1222 vaccination. All receptors come from an adult in good health. Both conserved end residues are part of each CDR3. The D gene is left open where the match is weak. Size is stated for part of the rows, as once, few or many counts, or as a class when the clone is expanded.

>TRBV27|NA|NA|TRBJ1-1
CASRPWDLNTEAFF
TGTGCCAGCAGACCCTGGGACTTGAACACTGAAGCTTTCTTT
>TRBV7-9|NA|NA|TRBJ2-2
CASSRDRELFF
TGTGCCAGCAGCCGTGATAGGGAGCTGTTTTTT
>TRBV12-3/TRBV12-4|NA|NA|TRBJ2-1
CASSLHSRPEQFF
TGTGCCAGCAGTTTACACTCCCGACCGGAGCAGTTCTTC
>TRBV27|NA|NA|TRBJ2-2
CASGGSVTGELFF
TGTGCCAGCGGAGGGTCGGTAACCGGGGAGCTGTTTTTT
>TRBV4-2|NA|NA|TRBJ1-6
CASSLKGTNSPLHF
TGTGCCAGCAGCCTTAAGGGTACAAATTCACCCCTCCACTTT
>TRBV7-6|NA|NA|TRBJ1-6
CASSPSGPQAPYNSPLHF
TGTGCCAGCAGTCCCTCCGGGCCCCAGGCTCCCTATAATTCACCCCTCCACTTT
>TRBV11-2|NA|NA|TRBJ2-7
CASSLADLGEPRDEQYF
TGTGCCAGCAGCTTAGCGGACCTCGGCGAACCTCGGGACGAGCAGTACTTC
>TRBV28|NA|NA|TRBJ1-5
CASSRMTGSDQPQHF
TGTGCCAGCAGCCGTATGACAGGATCCGATCAGCCCCAGCATTTT
>TRBV6-2/TRBV6-3|NA|NA|TRBJ2-2
CASSYSKAGIGELFF
TGTGCCAGCAGTTACTCAAAGGCCGGGATCGGGGAGCTGTTTTTT
>TRBV11-2|NA|NA|TRBJ1-1
CASSLWRSEAFF
TGTGCCAGCAGTCTCTGGCGGTCTGAAGCTTTCTTT
>TRBV19|NA|TRBD1|TRBJ1-2
CASSTVQGVNYGYTF
TGTGCCAGTAGTACCGTCCAGGGGGTTAACTATGGCTACACCTTC
>TRBV5-1|NA|TRBD1|TRBJ2-1
CASSGTGTVYNEQFF
TGCGCCAGCAGCGGGACCGGGACAGTATACAATGAGCAGTTCTTC
>TRBV3-1/TRBV3-2|NA|NA|TRBJ1-1
CASSPNMNTEAFF
TGTGCCAGCAGCCCTAACATGAACACTGAAGCTTTCTTT
>TRBV11-1|NA|NA|TRBJ1-1
CASSTTVQEAFF
TGTGCCAGCAGCACTACGGTCCAAGAAGCTTTCTTT
>TRBV19|NA|NA|TRBJ1-5
CASRTTGMGNQPQHF
TGTGCCAGTAGGACAACAGGGATGGGCAATCAGCCCCAGCATTTT
>TRBV7-9|NA|TRBD1|TRBJ2-1
CASSKTGTGSYNEQFF
TGTGCCAGCAGCAAAACAGGGACAGGTTCCTACAATGAGCAGTTCTTC
>TRBV23-1|NA|NA|TRBJ2-5
CASSHSGTGSKREALQETQYF
TGCGCCAGCAGTCATTCCGGGACAGGGTCGAAGCGGGAGGCGTTGCAAGAGACCCAGTACTTC
>TRBV24-1|NA|NA|TRBJ2-7
CATSSQGGAEQYF
TGTGCCACCTCATCACAGGGGGGGGCCGAGCAGTACTTC
>TRBV5-1|NA|NA|TRBJ1-4
CASSPGRLYNEKLFF
TGCGCCAGCAGCCCGGGGCGGCTCTATAATGAAAAACTGTTTTTT
>TRBV29-1|NA|NA|TRBJ2-3
CSVGLNTDTQYF
TGCAGCGTTGGCCTCAACACAGATACGCAGTATTTT
>TRBV4-2|NA|NA|TRBJ2-7
CASSQGGTYEQYF
TGTGCCAGCAGCCAAGGGGGGACCTACGAGCAGTACTTC
>TRBV5-1|NA|TRBD1|TRBJ1-6
CASSKGQDNSPLHF
TGCGCCAGCAGCAAGGGACAGGATAATTCACCCCTCCACTTT
>TRBV7-2|once|TRBD1|TRBJ2-1
CASSSDRDRGYNEQFF
TGTGCCAGCAGCTCGGACCGGGACAGGGGGTACAATGAGCAGTTCTTC
>TRBV7-2|NA|NA|TRBJ1-3
CASSSSGDTIYF
TGTGCCAGCAGCTCGTCTGGGGACACCATATATTTT
>TRBV4-3|NA|NA|TRBJ2-1
CASSQEGNEQFF
TGCGCCAGCAGCCAAGAGGGCAATGAGCAGTTCTTC
>TRBV29-1|NA|NA|TRBJ1-4
CSVGGGNEKLFF
TGCAGCGTTGGGGGAGGGAATGAAAAACTGTTTTTT
>TRBV11-2|few|NA|TRBJ1-5
CASSLGPGGNQPQHF
TGTGCCAGCAGCTTGGGCCCTGGGGGCAATCAGCCCCAGCATTTT
>TRBV6-5|NA|TRBD2|TRBJ2-5
CASSRGLAVEGTQYF
TGTGCCAGCAGTCGGGGACTAGCGGTTGAAGGGACCCAGTACTTC
>TRBV10-3|NA|NA|TRBJ1-1
CAIRRPENTEAFF
TGTGCCATCAGGAGACCAGAGAACACTGAAGCTTTCTTT
>TRBV6-2/TRBV6-3|NA|NA|TRBJ2-5
CASSPEKVQYF
TGTGCCAGCAGTCCAGAGAAAGTCCAGTACTTC
>TRBV6-1|few|NA|TRBJ1-5
CASSEVGYNQPQHF
TGTGCCAGCAGTGAAGTCGGTTACAATCAGCCCCAGCATTTT
>TRBV2|NA|TRBD1|TRBJ2-7
CASRAGTEIRYEQYF
TGTGCCAGCAGGGCCGGGACAGAAATTCGGTACGAGCAGTACTTC
>TRBV28|NA|TRBD2|TRBJ2-2
CASTLVAGVGTGELFF
TGTGCCAGCACCCTCGTAGCGGGAGTTGGGACCGGGGAGCTGTTTTTT
>TRBV30|NA|NA|TRBJ1-5
CAWSVLGNTNQPQHF
TGTGCCTGGAGTGTACTCGGCAATACAAATCAGCCCCAGCATTTT
>TRBV29-1|NA|NA|TRBJ2-3
CSVGKGDTQYF
TGCAGCGTTGGCAAGGGAGATACGCAGTATTTT
>TRBV30|NA|NA|TRBJ1-5
CAWTPGSYNQPQHF
TGTGCCTGGACCCCGGGCAGCTACAATCAGCCCCAGCATTTT
>TRBV7-8|NA|TRBD2|TRBJ2-2
CASSFGTSGPGELFF
TGTGCCAGCAGCTTTGGGACTAGCGGACCCGGGGAGCTGTTTTTT
>TRBV7-9|NA|TRBD1|TRBJ2-1
CASSATGVEQFF
TGTGCCAGCAGCGCAACAGGGGTTGAGCAGTTCTTC
>TRBV15|NA|TRBD1|TRBJ1-5
CATSRGQGRSQPQHF
TGTGCCACCAGCAGGGGACAGGGGAGGAGTCAGCCCCAGCATTTT
>TRBV6-6|NA|TRBD1|TRBJ1-4
CASSQSRTGGREKLFF
TGTGCCAGCAGTCAATCCCGGACAGGGGGACGGGAAAAACTGTTTTTT